This record concerns one TCR beta chain sequence. What it binds is not known. Clones were sequenced by immunoSEQ multiplex PCR, and TCRdb holds only the in-frame ones, with some missing. The sample includes about 7,000 clones, just under 80% of them seen just once. This record belongs to a study of PD-1 blockade in classical Hodgkin lymphoma. General study points: Exclusion covered patients beginning nivolumab under 1 year post-ASCT. Complete responders showed a baseline diversity that resembled the diversity of newly diagnosed patients.

V shed 0 bases, J shed 5 bases, and the junction held 10 bases outside the gene matches. The CDR3 loop spans 16 amino acids. The germline CDR1 and CDR2 sequences are SGHKS and YYEKEE (reference sequence). There was relapse after autologous stem cell transplantation in every patient, and there was variation in brentuximab vedotin exposure. Thawed PBMCs were the source of CD4+ T cells, purified by magnetic negative selection. The starting material was CD4+ T cells from blood, obtained at baseline. The chain combines TRBV5-5 with TRBJ2-5; the match to TRBD1 covers 7 bases. The clonotype originates from a human donor with classical Hodgkin lymphoma. CDR3 loop: CASSLVAGQGVETQYF. CDR3 nucleotides: TGTGCCAGCAGCTTGGTTGCTGGGCAGGGGGTGGAGACCCAGTACTTC.